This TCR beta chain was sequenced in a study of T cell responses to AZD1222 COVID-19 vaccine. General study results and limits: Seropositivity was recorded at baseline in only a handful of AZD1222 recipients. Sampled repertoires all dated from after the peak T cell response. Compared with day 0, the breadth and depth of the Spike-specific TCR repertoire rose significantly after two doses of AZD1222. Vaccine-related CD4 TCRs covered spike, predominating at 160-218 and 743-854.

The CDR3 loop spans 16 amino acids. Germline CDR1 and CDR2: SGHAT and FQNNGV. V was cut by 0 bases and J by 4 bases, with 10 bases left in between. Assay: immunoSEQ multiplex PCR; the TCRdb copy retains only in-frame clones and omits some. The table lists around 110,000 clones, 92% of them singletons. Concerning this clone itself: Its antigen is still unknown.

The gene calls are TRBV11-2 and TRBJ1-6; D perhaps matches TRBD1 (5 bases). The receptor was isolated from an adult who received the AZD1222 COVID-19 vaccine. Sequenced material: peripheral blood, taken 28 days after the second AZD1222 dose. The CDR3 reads CASSLEGPGYNSPLHF. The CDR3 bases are TGTGCCAGCAGCTTAGAGGGCCCAGGGTATAATTCACCCCTCCACTTT.